A single sample is the source of the 30 T cell receptor beta chains below, sequenced in a study of shared clonotypes between healthy human individuals. The table came from immunoSEQ multiplex PCR; TCRdb's copy has only in-frame clones and leaves some out. The data hold roughly 2.4 million clones, with 90% to 97% observed a single time. The sample consisted of naive CD4+ T cells sorted from blood. Noted subset: CD45RA+ positively selected. Receptor source: a young man in good health.

This chain joins TRBV2 and TRBJ2-3; 7 nucleotides align to TRBD1. The J segment lost 4 bases and the V segment lost 11 bases, leaving 9 bases of the junction unmatched. Germline V gene data show CDR1 as SNHLY and CDR2 as FYNNEI. The CDR3 is made up of 13 amino acids. For the CDR3, the DNA is TGTGCCTATCGGGACAGACCATCAGATACGCAGTATTTT. Amino acids: CAYRDRPSDTQYF.

The chain carries TRBV10-1 and TRBJ2-5; 9 bases are shared with TRBD2. J gave up 4 bases and V 4 bases, and 7 bases lay outside the gene matches. Germline V gene lookup returns CDR1 WNHNN and CDR2 SYGVQD (reference sequence). This CDR3 contains 15 residues. CDR3 in amino acids: CASSGTSDRGETQYF. The CDR3 bases are TGCGCCAGCAGTGGGACTAGCGACCGTGGAGAGACCCAGTACTTC.

The chain recombines TRBV27 with TRBJ2-2; TRBD1 aligns across 11 bases. The CDR3 is 18 residues long. V shed 8 bases, J shed 5 bases, and the junction held 16 bases outside the gene matches. In germline, CDR1 is MNHEY, CDR2 SMNVEV (reference sequence). The CDR3 DNA follows: TGTGCCAGCCGCCCCTCACCAGGACAGGGGGCGCGGACCGGGGAGCTGTTTTTT. It codes for CASRPSPGQGARTGELFF.

The rearrangement joins TRBV14 to TRBJ2-2; D call uncertain. Trimming pared 2 bases from V and 4 bases from J, leaving 2 bases between. The CDR3 is 12 amino acids. Germline V gene data show CDR1 as SGHDN and CDR2 as FVKESK. CDR3 residues: CASSQFTGELFF. CDR3 DNA: TGTGCCAGCAGCCAATTCACCGGGGAGCTGTTTTTT. Based on the CDR3 plus reference TRBV14 and TRBJ2-2, the full variable domain is EAGVTQFPSHSVIEKGQTVTLRCDPISGHDNLYWYRRVMGKEIKFLLHFVKESKQDESGMPNNRFLAERTGGTYSTLKVQPAELEDSGVYFCASSQFTGELFFGEGSRLTVL.

The chain is built from TRBV6-6 and TRBJ2-1; TRBD1 agrees at 11 bases. The junction had 7 bases not matched to a gene; V was cut back by 4 bases and J by 8 bases. The CDR3 is 15 amino acids. Germline-derived CDR1 and CDR2 are MNHNY and SVGAGI (reference sequence). The CDR3 protein is CASSLGQGVRDEQFF. Here the CDR3 DNA reads TGTGCCAGCAGTTTGGGACAGGGGGTTCGCGATGAGCAGTTCTTC.

The table lists this clone with a few counts. J is TRBJ1-1 and V is TRBV18; 7 bases line up with TRBD1. The J segment lost 4 bases and the V segment lost 5 bases, leaving 4 bases of the junction unmatched. From germline, CDR1 is KGHSH and CDR2 LQKENI. The CDR3 length is 13 residues. CDR3 in DNA: TGTGCCAGCTCAGGTACAGGGGCCACTGAAGCTTTCTTT. As protein: CASSGTGATEAFF.

V gene TRBV11-1 combines with J gene TRBJ1-6, with D hard to call. CDR1 is SGHAT and CDR2 is FQDESV in the germline V gene (reference sequence). The CDR3 totals 18 residues. V lost 0 bases and J 0 bases, leaving 12 bases between the germline ends. For the CDR3, the DNA is TGTGCCAGCAGCTTAGCCTTGGCATCTAGCTCCTATAATTCACCCCTCCACTTT. This gives the protein CASSLALASSSYNSPLHF.

The J gene is TRBJ1-1, the V gene TRBV5-1; 9 nucleotides align to TRBD1. This CDR3 is 15 amino acids long. Germline V lookup: CDR1 SGHRS, CDR2 YFSETQ. V lost 3 bases to trimming and J lost 3 bases; unmatched junction nucleotides: 6. CDR3 nucleotides: TGCGCCAGCAGCTGGGGACAGGGTGAGGACACTGAAGCTTTCTTT. As protein: CASSWGQGEDTEAFF. Looking up the rest from reference TRBV5-1 and TRBJ1-1 gives the full variable domain: KAGVTQTPRYLIKTRGQQVTLSCSPISGHRSVSWYQQTPGQGLQFLFEYFSETQRNKGNFPGRFSGRQFSNSRSEMNVSTLELGDSALYLCASSWGQGEDTEAFFGQGTRLTVV.

V gene TRBV5-1 combines with J gene TRBJ2-1, with a tentative D call TRBD1 (6 bases). There are 15 residues in the CDR3. Trimming left V 1 base short and J 4 bases short, with 12 bases between. From germline, CDR1 is SGHRS and CDR2 YFSETQ. The CDR3 DNA reads TGCGCCAGCAGCTTGCGGCAGGGGCTGTACAATGAGCAGTTCTTC. It yields the protein CASSLRQGLYNEQFF. The entire variable domain, with the rest obtained from reference TRBV5-1 and TRBJ2-1, is as follows: KAGVTQTPRYLIKTRGQQVTLSCSPISGHRSVSWYQQTPGQGLQFLFEYFSETQRNKGNFPGRFSGRQFSNSRSEMNVSTLELGDSALYLCASSLRQGLYNEQFFGPGTRLTVL.

The CDR3 region is CASRTSGRGSYNEQFF. DNA of the CDR3: TGTGCCAGCAGAACTAGCGGGAGAGGGTCCTACAATGAGCAGTTCTTC. The chain carries TRBV25-1 and TRBJ2-1; 11 bases map to TRBD2. This CDR3 is 16 amino acids long. The V gene end was trimmed by 6 bases and the J gene end by 1 base; junction bases not matched to a gene: 5. In germline, CDR1 is MGHDK, CDR2 SYGVNS.

This chain links TRBV28 with TRBJ1-1; the D gene is possibly TRBD1 (6 bases). V was shortened by 4 bases and J by 4 bases, with 19 bases between the two germline ends. The CDR3 spans 16 residues. The germline gives CDR1 MDHEN, CDR2 SYDVKM. The CDR3 reads CASSYGLTGWTTEAFF. DNA of the CDR3: TGTGCCAGCAGTTACGGGCTTACAGGGTGGACCACTGAAGCTTTCTTT.

The V gene is TRBV5-1, the J gene TRBJ2-5; 13 nucleotides agree with TRBD2. With V trimmed by 7 bases and J by 7 bases, 10 bases remained unmatched. The germline V gene encodes CDR1 SGHRS and CDR2 YFSETQ. The CDR3 spans 15 residues. The CDR3 sequence: CASGGTSGAGGTQYF. In nucleotides, the CDR3 is TGCGCCAGCGGAGGGACTAGCGGGGCCGGTGGGACCCAGTACTTC.

This sequence joins TRBV30 and TRBJ2-3; a possible D gene is TRBD1 (6 bases). The ends were cut back, 2 bases at V and 1 base at J, with 25 bases in the middle. Germline V lookup: CDR1 GTSNPN, CDR2 SVGIG (reference sequence). The CDR3 covers 19 residues. The CDR3 DNA follows: TGTGCCTGGAGTCCCGGGAAGACCAGGGGCCCGACCCGCACAGATACGCAGTATTTT. This sequence encodes CAWSPGKTRGPTRTDTQYF.

The V call is TRBV29-1, the J call TRBJ2-7; TRBD2 aligns across 9 bases. J was trimmed by 3 bases and V by 0 bases; bases with no gene match: 3. In germline, CDR1 is SQVTM, CDR2 ANQGSEA. CDR3 length equals 14 residues. This CDR3 reads CSVEELAGDYEQYF. For the CDR3, the DNA is TGCAGCGTTGAAGAGTTAGCGGGAGACTACGAGCAGTACTTC.

The sample holds a few counts of this clone. J is TRBJ2-7 and V is TRBV7-9; perhaps TRBD2 as D (5 bases). Trimming pared 1 base from V and 1 base from J, leaving 11 bases between. Germline V lookup: CDR1 SEHNR, CDR2 FQNEAQ (reference sequence). CDR3 length: 15 amino acids. The CDR3: CASSLGEMTSYEQYF. The CDR3 region has the DNA TGTGCCAGCAGCTTAGGGGAGATGACATCCTACGAGCAGTACTTC.

The chain combines TRBV20-1 with TRBJ1-1; no clear D. The CDR3 consists of 10 residues. Germline V CDR1 and CDR2: DFQATT, SNEGSKA (reference sequence). Trimming left V 1 base short and J 7 bases short, with 4 bases between. The CDR3, as DNA: TGCAGTGCTAGAGGGAATGAAGCTTTCTTT. Translated, it gives CSARGNEAFF.

V gene TRBV15 combines with J gene TRBJ1-5; unclear D gene. The CDR3 consists of 19 residues. The V and J ends lost 0 bases and 0 bases respectively, with 18 bases between them. Per the germline V gene, CDR1 is LNHNV and CDR2 is YYDKDF (reference sequence). This chain's CDR3 is CATSREIGRELLSNQPQHF. For the CDR3, the DNA is TGTGCCACCAGCAGAGAAATAGGCCGCGAACTACTTAGCAATCAGCCCCAGCATTTT.

This chain uses TRBV5-1 with TRBJ2-7, with a tentative D call TRBD1 (5 bases). Germline values: CDR1 SGHRS, CDR2 YFSETQ. The V gene lost 4 bases and the J gene lost 0 bases, with 14 bases spanning the gap. The CDR3 is 15 amino acids. This CDR3 reads CASSPQGPSSYEQYF. The CDR3 DNA sequence: TGCGCCAGCAGCCCCCAGGGCCCGAGCTCCTACGAGCAGTACTTC.

The J gene is TRBJ1-4, the V gene TRBV2, with 7 bases that match TRBD1. The CDR3 is 12 residues long. Germline CDR1 reads SNHLY; CDR2 reads FYNNEI. Germline trimming cut 10 bases from V and 5 bases from J; bases unmatched to any gene: 4. The CDR3 loop is CATRQGNEKLFF. In DNA form, the CDR3 reads TGTGCCACCAGACAGGGAAATGAAAAACTGTTTTTT. Full variable domain (remainder filled in from reference TRBV2 and TRBJ1-4): EPEVTQTPSHQVTQMGQEVILRCVPISNHLYFYWYRQILGQKVEFLVSFYNNEISEKSEIFDDQFSVERPDGSNFTLKIRSTKLEDSAMYFCATRQGNEKLFFGSGTQLSVL.

The J gene is TRBJ2-4, the V gene TRBV7-2; D ambiguous. Germline lookup yields CDR1 SGHTA and CDR2 FQGNSA. The CDR3 runs 15 residues. Deletions cut 3 bases from V and 2 bases from J, with 11 bases between. The CDR3 here is CASSLQTFSKNIQYF. CDR3 in DNA: TGTGCCAGCAGCTTGCAGACTTTTTCCAAAAACATTCAGTACTTC.

The V and J genes are TRBV19 and TRBJ1-1; 7 nucleotides agree with TRBD1. Germline V gene data show CDR1 as LNHDA and CDR2 as SQIVND (reference sequence). The CDR3 has 13 residues. With V trimmed by 5 bases and J by 6 bases, 6 bases remained unmatched. CDR3 amino acids: CASSPTGLAEAFF. The CDR3 nucleotides are TGTGCCAGTAGTCCGACAGGGTTGGCTGAAGCTTTCTTT.

The genes are TRBV2 and TRBJ1-5, with 10 bases matching TRBD1. CDR1 and CDR2 from the germline V gene are SNHLY and FYNNEI. The CDR3 length is 15 residues. The V gene end was trimmed by 3 bases and the J gene end by 11 bases; junction bases not matched to a gene: 10. This chain's CDR3 is CASSDRTGGIQTQHF. DNA for the CDR3: TGTGCCAGCAGTGATCGGACAGGGGGTATCCAGACCCAGCATTTT.

The V gene is TRBV6-1, the J gene TRBJ2-7; weak D call: TRBD2 (5 bases). Between the trimmed V and J ends, which lost 4 bases and 4 bases, there was a span of 11 bases. Germline CDR1 and CDR2: MNHNS and SASEGT. This CDR3 is built from 13 residues. As DNA, the CDR3 is TGTGCCAGCAGTGCCCCAGCGGCTTACGAGCAGTACTTC. This translates into CASSAPAAYEQYF.

This chain uses TRBV6-1 with TRBJ1-5, with TRBD1 matching over 10 bases. The CDR3 spans 15 residues. Trimming took 4 bases from V and 5 from J; bases not matched to a gene: 5. CDR1 is MNHNS, CDR2 SASEGT, per germline. This chain's CDR3 is CASSGGQGRDQPQHF. The CDR3 nucleotides read TGTGCCAGCAGTGGGGGACAGGGGCGCGATCAGCCCCAGCATTTT.

The CDR3 DNA is TGTGCCAGCAGCTCGGCCGTGGGTGGGAGGGCCACAGATACGCAGTATTTT. Its translation: CASSSAVGGRATDTQYF. The chain links TRBV11-3 to TRBJ2-3; 7 nucleotides align to TRBD2. The CDR3 spans 17 residues. V was pared by 4 bases and J by 2 bases, with 12 bases of the junction left unmatched. Germline V gene sequence: CDR1 SGHNT, CDR2 YENEEA.

J is TRBJ2-5 and V is TRBV18; 9 bases align to TRBD1. The CDR3 spans 14 residues. The junction had 4 bases not matched to a gene; V was cut back by 4 bases and J by 4 bases. The V gene's germline CDR1 is KGHSH and CDR2 LQKENI. The CDR3 reads CASSRRTGAETQYF. The CDR3 DNA is TGTGCCAGCTCACGGAGGACAGGGGCAGAGACCCAGTACTTC.

J is TRBJ1-3 and V is TRBV30; D is unresolved. Trimming pared 0 bases from V and 6 bases from J, leaving 6 bases between. Germline-derived CDR1 and CDR2 are GTSNPN and SVGIG (reference sequence). CDR3 length: 12 residues. The CDR3 protein is CAWSVELNTIYF. The CDR3, as DNA: TGTGCCTGGAGTGTGGAATTAAACACCATATATTTT. Using reference TRBV30 and TRBJ1-3 for the parts outside the CDR3, the full variable domain is SQTIHQWPATLVQPVGSPLSLECTVEGTSNPNLYWYRQAAGRGLQLLFYSVGIGQISSEVPQNLSASRPQDRQFILSSKKLLLSDSGFYLCAWSVELNTIYFGEGSWLTVV.

This rearrangement joins TRBV10-3 to TRBJ2-7; the D gene is possibly TRBD2 (5 bases). The germline V gene encodes CDR1 ENHRY and CDR2 SYGVKD. This CDR3 is 14 amino acids long. The V end lost 4 bases, the J end lost 6 bases, and 16 bases lay between the germline ends. CDR3 sequence (DNA): TGTGCCATCAGTGTGTTGCCTAGAGGGTTCGAGCAGTACTTC. Translated, it gives CAISVLPRGFEQYF.

With regard to this clone: Different DNA sequences within this sample yield the same CDR3. J is TRBJ2-5 and V is TRBV2; 13 bases fit TRBD2. CDR3 length: 16 residues. J lost 2 bases, V lost 3 bases, and 3 bases had no gene match. CDR1 is SNHLY and CDR2 is FYNNEI in the germline V gene. CDR3 sequence (DNA): TGTGCCAGCAGTGAGGGACTAGCGGGGCTTCAAGAGACCCAGTACTTC. It encodes CASSEGLAGLQETQYF.

The chain recombines TRBV7-9 with TRBJ2-2; 7 bases are a match to TRBD2. CDR1 SEHNR and CDR2 FQNEAQ come from the germline V gene (reference sequence). The V and J ends lost 8 bases and 3 bases, in that order; junction bases with no gene match: 9. The CDR3 length is 15 residues. CDR3: CASRGSGADTGELFF. CDR3 nucleotide sequence: TGTGCCAGCCGGGGGAGCGGGGCGGACACCGGGGAGCTGTTTTTT.